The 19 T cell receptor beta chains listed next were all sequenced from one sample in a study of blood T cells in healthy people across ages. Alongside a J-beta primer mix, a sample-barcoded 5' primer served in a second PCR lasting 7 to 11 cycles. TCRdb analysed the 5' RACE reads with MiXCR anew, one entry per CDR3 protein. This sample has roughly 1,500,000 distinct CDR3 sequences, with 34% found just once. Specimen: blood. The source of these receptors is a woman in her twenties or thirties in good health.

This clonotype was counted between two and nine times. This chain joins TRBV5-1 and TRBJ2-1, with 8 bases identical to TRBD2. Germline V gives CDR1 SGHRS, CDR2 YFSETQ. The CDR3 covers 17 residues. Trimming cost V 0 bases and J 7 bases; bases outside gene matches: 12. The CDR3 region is CASSLALSGGPRNEQFF. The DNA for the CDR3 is TGCGCCAGCAGCTTGGCCTTGTCGGGAGGGCCAAGGAATGAGCAGTTCTTC.

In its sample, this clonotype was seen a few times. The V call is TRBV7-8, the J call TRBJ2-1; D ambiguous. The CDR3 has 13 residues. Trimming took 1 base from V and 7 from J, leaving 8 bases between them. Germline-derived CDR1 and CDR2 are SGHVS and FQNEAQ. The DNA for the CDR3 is TGTGCCAGCAGCTTAGGGGCATGGAATGAGCAGTTCTTC. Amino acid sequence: CASSLGAWNEQFF.

CDR3 nucleotides: TGCAGTGCTACCGGACTAGCGGGTCGCACAGATACGCAGTATTTT. It codes for CSATGLAGRTDTQYF. This sequence joins TRBV20-1 and TRBJ2-3; 11 bases map to TRBD2. V trimming: 4 bases; J trimming: 1 base; junction bases outside the gene matches: 4. The CDR3 is 15 amino acids. Germline V CDR1 and CDR2: DFQATT, SNEGSKA (reference sequence).

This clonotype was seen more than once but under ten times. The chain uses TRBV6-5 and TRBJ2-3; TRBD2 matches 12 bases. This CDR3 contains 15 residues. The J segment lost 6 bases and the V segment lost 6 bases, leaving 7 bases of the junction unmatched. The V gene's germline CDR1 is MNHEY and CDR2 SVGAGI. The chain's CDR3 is CASSRLAGEGDTQYF. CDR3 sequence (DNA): TGTGCCAGCAGCAGACTAGCGGGAGAGGGGGATACGCAGTATTTT.

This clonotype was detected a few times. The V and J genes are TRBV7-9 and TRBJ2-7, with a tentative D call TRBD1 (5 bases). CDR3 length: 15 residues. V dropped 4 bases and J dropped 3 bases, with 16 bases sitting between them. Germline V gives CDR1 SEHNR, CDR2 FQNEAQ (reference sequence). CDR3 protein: CASSSYPRVDYEQYF. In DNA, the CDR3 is TGTGCCAGCAGCTCTTACCCCAGGGTGGACTACGAGCAGTACTTC.

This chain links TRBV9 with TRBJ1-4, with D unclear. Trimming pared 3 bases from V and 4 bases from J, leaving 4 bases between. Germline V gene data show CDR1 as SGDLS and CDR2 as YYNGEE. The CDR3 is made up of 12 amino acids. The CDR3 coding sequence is TGTGCCAGCAGCGCCGATAATGAAAAACTGTTTTTT. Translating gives CASSADNEKLFF.

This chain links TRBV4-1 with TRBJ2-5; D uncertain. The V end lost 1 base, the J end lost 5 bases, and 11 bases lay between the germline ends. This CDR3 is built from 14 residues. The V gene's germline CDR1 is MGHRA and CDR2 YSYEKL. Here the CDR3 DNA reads TGCGCCAGCAGCCAAGCCCCTTCGAGGGAGACCCAGTACTTC. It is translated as CASSQAPSRETQYF.

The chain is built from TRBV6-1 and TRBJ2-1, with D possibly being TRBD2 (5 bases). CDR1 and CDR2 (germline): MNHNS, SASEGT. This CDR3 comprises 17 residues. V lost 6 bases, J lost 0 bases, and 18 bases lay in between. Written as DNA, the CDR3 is TGTGCCAGCAGGCAACGGACTGGCGGAAGCTCCTACAATGAGCAGTTCTTC. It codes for CASRQRTGGSSYNEQFF.

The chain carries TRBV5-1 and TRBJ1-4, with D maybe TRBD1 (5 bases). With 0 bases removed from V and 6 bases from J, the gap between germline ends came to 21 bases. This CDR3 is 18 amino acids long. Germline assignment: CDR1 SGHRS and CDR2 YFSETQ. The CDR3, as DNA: TGCGCCAGCAGCTTGGTCGGACACCCGAGGGATGGTGATGAAAAACTGTTTTTT. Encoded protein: CASSLVGHPRDGDEKLFF.

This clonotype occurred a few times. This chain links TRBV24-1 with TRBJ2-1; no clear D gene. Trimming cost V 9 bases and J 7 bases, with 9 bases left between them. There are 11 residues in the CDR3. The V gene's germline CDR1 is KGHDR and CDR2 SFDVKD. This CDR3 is CATGRRNEQFF. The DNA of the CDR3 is TGTGCCACCGGCCGACGAAATGAGCAGTTCTTC.

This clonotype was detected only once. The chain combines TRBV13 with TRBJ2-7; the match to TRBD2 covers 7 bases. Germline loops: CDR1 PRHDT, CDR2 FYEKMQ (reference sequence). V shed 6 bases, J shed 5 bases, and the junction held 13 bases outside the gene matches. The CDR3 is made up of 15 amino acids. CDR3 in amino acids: CASRTRGGSRDEQYF. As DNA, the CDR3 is TGTGCCAGCAGGACCCGGGGAGGGTCAAGGGACGAGCAGTACTTC.

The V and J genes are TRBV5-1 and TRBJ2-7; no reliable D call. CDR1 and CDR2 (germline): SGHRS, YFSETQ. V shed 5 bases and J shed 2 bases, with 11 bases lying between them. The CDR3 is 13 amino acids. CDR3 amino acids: CASSGLITYEQYF. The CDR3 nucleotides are TGCGCCAGCAGTGGGCTAATCACCTACGAGCAGTACTTC.

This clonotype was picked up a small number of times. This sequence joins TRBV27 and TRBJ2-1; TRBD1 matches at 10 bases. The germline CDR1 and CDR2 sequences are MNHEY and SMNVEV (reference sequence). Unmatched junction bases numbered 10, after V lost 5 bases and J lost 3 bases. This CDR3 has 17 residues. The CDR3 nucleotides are TGTGCCAGCAGTCCGCCGGGACAGGGGAGGAGCTACAATGAGCAGTTCTTC. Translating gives CASSPPGQGRSYNEQFF.

The DNA of the CDR3 is TGTGCCAGCAGCGGACGACAGGGGAGTGATGGCTACACCTTC. It specifies CASSGRQGSDGYTF. The chain links TRBV9 to TRBJ1-2; 8 nucleotides agree with TRBD1. This CDR3 region has 14 residues. Germline V gene sequence: CDR1 SGDLS, CDR2 YYNGEE. Unmatched junction bases numbered 7, after V lost 3 bases and J lost 6 bases. The full variable domain, in which reference TRBV9 and TRBJ1-2 provide the parts outside the CDR3, is DSGVTQTPKHLITATGQRVTLRCSPRSGDLSVYWYQQSLDQGLQFLIQYYNGEERAKGNILERFSAQQFPDLHSELNLSSLELGDSALYFCASSGRQGSDGYTFGSGTRLTVV.

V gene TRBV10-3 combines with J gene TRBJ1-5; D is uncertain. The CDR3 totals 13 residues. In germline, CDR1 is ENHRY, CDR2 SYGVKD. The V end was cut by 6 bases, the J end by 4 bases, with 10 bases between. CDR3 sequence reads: CAIRDEGNQPQHF. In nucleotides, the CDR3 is TGTGCCATCAGGGACGAAGGTAATCAGCCCCAGCATTTT.

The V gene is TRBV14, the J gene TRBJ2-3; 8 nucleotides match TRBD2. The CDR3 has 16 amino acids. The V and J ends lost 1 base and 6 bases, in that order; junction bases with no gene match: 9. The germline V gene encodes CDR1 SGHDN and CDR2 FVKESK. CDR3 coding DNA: TGTGCCAGCAGCCAAGTTGACGGGGGGGCATCGGATACGCAGTATTTT. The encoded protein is CASSQVDGGASDTQYF.

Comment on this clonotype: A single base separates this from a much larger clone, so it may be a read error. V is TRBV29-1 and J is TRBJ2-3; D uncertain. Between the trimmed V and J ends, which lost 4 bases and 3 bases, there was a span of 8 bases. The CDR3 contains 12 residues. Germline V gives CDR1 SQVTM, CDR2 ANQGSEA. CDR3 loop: CSVVDLTDTQYF. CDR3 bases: TGCAGCGTTGTAGACTTGACAGATACGCAGTATTTT.

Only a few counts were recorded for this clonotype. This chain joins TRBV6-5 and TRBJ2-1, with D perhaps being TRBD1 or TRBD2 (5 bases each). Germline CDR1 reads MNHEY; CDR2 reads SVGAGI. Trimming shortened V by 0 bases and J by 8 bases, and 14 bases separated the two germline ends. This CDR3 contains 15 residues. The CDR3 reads CASSYSGAAHDEQFF. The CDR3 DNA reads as TGTGCCAGCAGTTACTCCGGGGCGGCCCACGATGAGCAGTTCTTC.

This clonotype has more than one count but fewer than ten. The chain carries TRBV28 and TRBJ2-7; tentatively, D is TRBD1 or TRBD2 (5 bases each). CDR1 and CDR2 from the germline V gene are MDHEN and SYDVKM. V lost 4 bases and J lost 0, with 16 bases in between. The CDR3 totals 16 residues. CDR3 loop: CASSSPPGASSYEQYF. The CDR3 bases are TGTGCCAGCAGTTCCCCCCCCGGGGCGAGCTCCTACGAGCAGTACTTC.